This T cell receptor beta chain was sequenced during a study of Graves' ophthalmopathy and Graves' hyperthyroidism. RNA transcripts were the source from which TCR beta CDR3 regions were amplified. After a first-round RT-PCR with HTBI primers, a second-round multiplex PCR was run. Using its own MiXCR run on the multiplex PCR reads, TCRdb lists one record per CDR3 protein. Of about 1.2 million distinct CDR3 sequences in the sample, about 40% are singletons; the top ten hold over 8.5%. In germline, CDR1 is MNHNY, CDR2 SVGAGI (reference sequence). The CDR3 is 15 amino acids. Trimming took 6 bases from V and 5 from J; bases not matched to a gene: 10. The table lists this clonotype with a few counts.

The sequenced sample was peripheral blood or thyroid tissue (not recorded which). The J gene is TRBJ2-7, the V gene TRBV6-6; 10 nucleotides line up with TRBD2. This TCR derives from an adult man with Graves' hyperthyroidism. CDR3 coding DNA: TGTGCCAGCAGGTTGGGTAGCGGGAGGTCGGACGAGCAGTACTTC. Translating it yields CASRLGSGRSDEQYF.